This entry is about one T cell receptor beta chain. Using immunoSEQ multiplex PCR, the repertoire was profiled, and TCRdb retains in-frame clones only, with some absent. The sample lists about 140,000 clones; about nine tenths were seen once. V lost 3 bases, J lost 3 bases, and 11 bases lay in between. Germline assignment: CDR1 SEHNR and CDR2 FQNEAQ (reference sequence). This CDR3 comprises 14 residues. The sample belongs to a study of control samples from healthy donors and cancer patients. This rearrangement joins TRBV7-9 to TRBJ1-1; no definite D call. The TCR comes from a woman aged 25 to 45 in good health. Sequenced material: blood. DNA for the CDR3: TGTGCCAGCAGCTTTGATCGTGGGGACACTGAAGCTTTCTTT. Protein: CASSFDRGDTEAFF.